This TCR beta chain originates from a study of T cell clonality in common variable immunodeficiency. Regarding the study as a whole: CVID subjects had higher TCRbeta clonality than healthy controls, most marked in about a third. Repertoire-complication correlations in CVID were limited by patient heterogeneity. CVID subjects shared fewer TCRbeta clones than healthy controls did.

The sample holds many counts of this clone. Its antigen is not identified. The read stops 3 residues short of the end of the CDR3; the missing end is completed from the germline J gene. Germline CDR1 SGHTA, CDR2 FQGTGA. This CDR3 has 13 residues. Trimming pared 5 bases from V and 0 bases from J, leaving 7 bases between. The data were produced by immunoSEQ multiplex PCR, yet TCRdb's version contains in-frame clones alone and is incomplete. There are about 64,000 clones in the sample, none observed a single time. Caucasian heritage predominated among both patients and controls. The receptor was isolated from a person between 18 and 75 years old in good health. The chain employs TRBV7-3 and TRBJ1-1; D might be TRBD1 (5 bases). The sequenced material came from peripheral blood mononuclear cells. Incomplete CDR3 DNA: TGTGCCAGCAGCCCAGGGTTGAACACTGAA. Its protein product is CASSPGLNTE. The full CDR3 reads CASSPGLNTEAFF.